This T cell receptor beta chain was recorded in a study of T cell responses to AZD1222 COVID-19 vaccine. Study findings and constraints: Samples come after the peak T cell response, not at day 14.

A remark on this clone: What it binds is unknown.

TCRdb keeps only in-frame clones here, not all; method: immunoSEQ multiplex PCR. The repertoire consists of 77,000 or so clones, with about 92% occurring once and the leading ten covering 7% to 8.5%. The germline CDR1 and CDR2 sequences are SGHRS and YFSETQ. The CDR3 is 18 amino acids. V shed 1 base and J 3 bases; nucleotides not matched to a gene: 13. The source material was peripheral blood, sampled on day 0 of MenACWY control vaccination. This sequence originates from an adult in good health. The V gene is TRBV5-1, the J gene TRBJ2-3; 8 bases match TRBD1. CDR3 protein: CASSLNSLTGVLTDTQYF. CDR3 sequence (DNA): TGCGCCAGCAGCTTGAATTCTCTGACAGGGGTTTTGACAGATACGCAGTATTTT.